The next 18 T cell receptor beta chains were all read from a single sample in a study of control samples from healthy donors and cancer patients (TCRdb year 2020). Receptor amplification or capture employed the immunoSEQ multiplex PCR assay. The source is immuneACCESS, and TCRdb retained only in-frame sequences with V and J called. Part of the clones is not carried over; for the studies checked, unresolved V genes explain less than half of this, and the remainder is unexplained. Recorded for this sample are approximately 79,000 clones; around nine tenths of them occurred a single time. Together, the top ten hold 7.2% of the sample. Sequencing was done on a sample of blood. These receptors were obtained from a man aged 50 to 60 in good health.

The rearrangement uses TRBV5-6 and TRBJ1-1, with 8 bases identical to TRBD1. Germline V CDR1 and CDR2: SGHDT, YYEEEE. CDR3 length: 17 amino acids. V shed 4 bases, J shed 0 bases, and the junction held 11 bases outside the gene matches. The CDR3 region has the DNA TGTGCCAGCAGCAGTATCAGGGGGCTCCTGATGAACACTGAAGCTTTCTTT. As protein: CASSSIRGLLMNTEAFF.

The J gene is TRBJ1-6, the V gene TRBV11-2; TRBD1 might be the D (5 bases). The V gene lost 1 base and the J gene lost 10 bases, with 20 bases spanning the gap. Germline CDR1 reads SGHAT; CDR2 reads FQNNGV. The CDR3 runs 17 residues. The DNA for the CDR3 is TGTGCCAGCAGCTTAGGTTCCGGGGCCGGGACGGGGTCACCCCTCCACTTT. Protein: CASSLGSGAGTGSPLHF.

CDR3 in DNA: TGTGCCAGCAGTACCCTCACCCAGCCGGATTATAATGAAAAACTGTTTTTT. It yields the protein CASSTLTQPDYNEKLFF. The chain employs TRBV2 and TRBJ1-4; D not certain. Deletions cut 5 bases from V and 4 bases from J, with 20 bases between. Germline-derived CDR1 and CDR2 are SNHLY and FYNNEI. The CDR3 length is 17 residues.

The gene calls are TRBV11-2 and TRBJ2-1, with D perhaps matching TRBD1 (6 bases). CDR1 and CDR2 (germline): SGHAT, FQNNGV. CDR3 length equals 17 residues. Trimming removed 4 bases from V and 4 bases from J, with 20 bases in between. The CDR3 DNA sequence: TGTGCCAGCAGCTCAAATCTCGGGACAAGGTCGTACAATGAGCAGTTCTTC. Its translation: CASSSNLGTRSYNEQFF.

The V gene is TRBV3-1 (or the pseudogene TRBV3-2), the J gene TRBJ1-2, with D possibly being TRBD1 (6 bases). The germline CDR1 and CDR2 sequences are LGHDT and YNNKEL (reference sequence). Trimming cost V 7 bases and J 3 bases, with 18 bases left between them. There are 15 residues in the CDR3. CDR3 amino acids: CASTPDSQLYYGYTF. Written as DNA, the CDR3 is TGTGCCAGCACCCCGGACAGCCAGTTGTACTATGGCTACACCTTC.

V is TRBV21-1 and J is TRBJ2-1; the table names TRBD1, a call not compared with the DNA. TRBV21-1 counts as a pseudogene. The CDR3 loop spans 14 amino acids. This CDR3 reads CASRYRVEGNEQFF. The CDR3 bases are TGTGCCAGCAGATACAGGGTAGAGGGCAATGAGCAGTTCTTC.

This clone has a handful of counts. The genes are TRBV4-2 and TRBJ2-1; no definite D call. Trimming removed 4 bases from V and 0 bases from J, with 25 bases in between. The CDR3 totals 20 residues. CDR1 is LGHNA, CDR2 YNFKEQ, per germline. The CDR3 DNA reads as TGTGCCAGCAGCCTCCCAAGGCAGAAATTTAGGAGATGCTCCTACAATGAGCAGTTCTTC. Translating it yields CASSLPRQKFRRCSYNEQFF.

This chain uses TRBV29-1 with TRBJ1-2; D is unclear. The CDR3 spans 14 residues. Trimming shortened V by 5 bases and J by 4 bases, and 17 bases separated the two germline ends. CDR1 and CDR2 (germline): SQVTM, ANQGSEA. The CDR3 loop is CSVYGSGIRYGYTF. DNA for the CDR3: TGCAGCGTTTACGGGTCCGGGATCCGCTATGGCTACACCTTC.

The chain couples TRBV5-1 to TRBJ1-6; D gene uncertain. The germline CDR1 and CDR2 sequences are SGHRS and YFSETQ. The ends were cut back, 0 bases at V and 6 bases at J, with 13 bases in the middle. The length of the CDR3 is 16 residues. Written as DNA, the CDR3 is TGCGCCAGCAGCTTGGCGGGTACAGCTACTAATTCACCCCTCCACTTT. Its protein is CASSLAGTATNSPLHF.

The rearrangement uses TRBV5-1 and TRBJ2-1, with D possibly TRBD1 on 6 matching bases. Looked up from germline, CDR1 is SGHRS and CDR2 is YFSETQ. This CDR3 region has 17 residues. Trimming shortened V by 4 bases and J by 4 bases, and 21 bases separated the two germline ends. The CDR3 reads CASSQGTRDTRYNEQFF. CDR3 sequence (DNA): TGCGCCAGCAGCCAAGGAACCCGGGACACTCGATACAATGAGCAGTTCTTC.

The count of this clone is one. The V and J genes are TRBV10-1 and TRBJ2-7; D is perhaps TRBD1 or TRBD2 (6 bases each). The ends were cut back, 5 bases at V and 1 base at J, with 15 bases in the middle. The CDR3 length is 15 residues. Germline V gene lookup returns CDR1 WNHNN and CDR2 SYGVQD (reference sequence). CDR3 coding DNA: TGCGCCAGCAGTCCGGGAGTACAGGGATCCTACGAGCAGTACTTC. Its translation: CASSPGVQGSYEQYF.

The J gene is TRBJ2-3, the V gene TRBV5-1; 10 bases are a match to TRBD2. Trimming took 2 bases from V and 4 from J; bases not matched to a gene: 10. Germline CDR1 is SGHRS and CDR2 is YFSETQ. The CDR3 covers 17 residues. The CDR3 protein is CASSLTSGANRADTQYF. The CDR3, as DNA: TGCGCCAGCAGCTTAACTAGCGGGGCCAATAGGGCAGATACGCAGTATTTT.

V usage is TRBV3-1 (or the pseudogene TRBV3-2) and J usage is TRBJ1-1, with D tentatively TRBD1 (6 bases). Trimming left V 3 bases short and J 5 bases short, with 13 bases between. The V gene's germline CDR1 is LGHDT and CDR2 YNNKEL (reference sequence). CDR3 length equals 14 residues. CDR3 bases: TGTGCCAGCAGCCAGATAAGGGGGGATACTGAAGCTTTCTTT. Translation: CASSQIRGDTEAFF.

V usage is TRBV5-4 and J usage is TRBJ2-3, with a tentative D call TRBD1 (6 bases). With 2 bases removed from V and 5 bases from J, the gap between germline ends came to 15 bases. The CDR3 has 15 residues. Germline V lookup: CDR1 SGHNT, CDR2 YYREEE (reference sequence). Here the CDR3 DNA reads TGTGCCAGCAGCTTCCGGAACAGGGCGGAAGATACGCAGTATTTT. It specifies CASSFRNRAEDTQYF.

This sequence joins TRBV24-1 and TRBJ2-2; 7 bases agree with TRBD1. V trimming: 4 bases; J trimming: 6 bases; junction bases outside the gene matches: 10. The CDR3 is 16 residues long. Germline V CDR1 and CDR2: KGHDR, SFDVKD. The CDR3 DNA is TGTGCCACCAGTGACGTTGACAGGGCAGGACCCGGGGAGCTGTTTTTT. As protein: CATSDVDRAGPGELFF.

The chain carries TRBV24-1 and TRBJ1-2; D not certain. Germline V gene data show CDR1 as KGHDR and CDR2 as SFDVKD. The CDR3 is made up of 12 amino acids. With 1 base removed from V and 7 bases from J, the gap between germline ends came to 6 bases. CDR3 region: CATSDFRVGYTF. The CDR3 coding sequence is TGTGCCACCAGTGATTTTCGGGTTGGCTACACCTTC.

The sample holds one count of this clone. It is likely a read error, because the conserved phenylalanine at the end of the CDR3 is missing. For the CDR3, the DNA is TGCGCCAGCAGCCACGGCGGACCTCCTGGTTCTGGCTACACCCTC. It encodes CASSHGGPPGSGYTL. The chain carries TRBV4-1 and TRBJ1-2; D is ambiguous. This CDR3 is 15 amino acids long. Germline V CDR1 and CDR2: MGHRA, YSYEKL. The V end was cut by 3 bases, the J end by 7 bases, with 18 bases between.

The chain couples TRBV18 to TRBJ2-3; TRBD2 is a possible D gene (5 bases). Trimming removed 2 bases at V and 4 bases at J, with 10 bases between. The CDR3 contains 14 residues. Germline V gene sequence: CDR1 KGHSH, CDR2 LQKENI. CDR3 loop: CASSPASIADTQYF. The CDR3 DNA is TGTGCCAGCTCACCAGCTAGCATCGCAGATACGCAGTATTTT.